The rows below give T cell receptor beta chains drawn from one sample of a study of identical twins. Each CDR3 protein gets one entry after TCRdb re-called the 5' RACE reads with MiXCR. The sample consists of about 890,000 distinct CDR3 sequences, 9% to 15% of them appearing once. The data were also submitted as part of a second study, on yellow fever vaccine responses in identical twins.

Specimen: PBMCs. All receptors derive from a woman between 18 and 29 years old in good health. Both conserved end residues are part of each CDR3. A D gene is named only where the DNA matches it firmly. Size tells how often a clone was seen (once, few, many) or the class of an expanded clone, and some rows leave it out.

D: TRBD2; V: TRBV7-8; size: NA; J: TRBJ2-7; CDR3: CASSLGTIGRASYEQYF; DNA: TGTGCCAGCAGCCTCGGGACTATCGGGAGGGCCTCGTACGAGCAGTACTTC
D: TRBD1; V: TRBV5-1; size: few; J: TRBJ1-6; CDR3: CASSLEQGLGSPLHF; DNA: TGCGCCAGCAGCCTGGAACAGGGGTTGGGATCACCCCTCCACTTT
D: NA; V: TRBV11-2; size: few; J: TRBJ1-3; CDR3: CASSSTGHLSGNTIYF; DNA: TGTGCCAGCAGCAGCACGGGACACCTATCTGGAAACACCATATATTTT
D: NA; V: TRBV7-9; size: NA; J: TRBJ2-2; CDR3: CASSLAGGVWGTGELFF; DNA: TGTGCCAGCAGCTTAGCCGGCGGGGTCTGGGGGACCGGGGAGCTGTTTTTT
D: TRBD2; V: TRBV5-4; size: NA; J: TRBJ2-5; CDR3: CASSPWASGDGQGTQYF; DNA: TGTGCCAGCAGCCCGTGGGCTAGCGGGGATGGGCAAGGGACCCAGTACTTC
D: NA; V: TRBV7-9; size: few; J: TRBJ2-7; CDR3: CASSSLEAYEQYF; DNA: TGTGCCAGCAGCTCCCTCGAGGCCTACGAGCAGTACTTC
D: NA; V: TRBV6-2/TRBV6-3; size: few; J: TRBJ2-2; CDR3: CASSYSGLNGELFF; DNA: TGTGCCAGCAGTTACTCTGGACTAAACGGGGAGCTGTTTTTT
D: TRBD1; V: TRBV18; size: once; J: TRBJ2-1; CDR3: CASSPTGIGEQFF; DNA: TGTGCCAGCTCACCGACAGGGATCGGCGAGCAGTTCTTC
D: NA; V: TRBV11-2; size: NA; J: TRBJ1-3; CDR3: CASSRSTAGGNTIYF; DNA: TGTGCCAGCAGCCGATCAACAGCGGGTGGAAACACCATATATTTT
D: NA; V: TRBV7-6; size: NA; J: TRBJ1-1; CDR3: CASSLAGAAMNTEAFF; DNA: TGTGCCAGCAGCTTAGCGGGGGCGGCCATGAACACTGAAGCTTTCTTT
D: NA; V: TRBV18; size: few; J: TRBJ2-3; CDR3: CASSPPSRRDTQYF; DNA: TGTGCCAGCTCACCACCGTCTAGGAGAGATACGCAGTATTTT
D: NA; V: TRBV3-1; size: NA; J: TRBJ2-2; CDR3: CASHLGWTQKGELFF; DNA: TGTGCCAGCCATCTCGGGTGGACCCAAAAAGGGGAGCTGTTTTTT
D: NA; V: TRBV5-1; size: NA; J: TRBJ2-1; CDR3: CASSLGATDEQFF; DNA: TGCGCCAGCAGCTTGGGTGCTACAGATGAGCAGTTCTTC
D: TRBD2; V: TRBV7-9; size: many; J: TRBJ2-1; CDR3: CASSLGTSFDNEQFF; DNA: TGTGCCAGCAGCCTCGGGACTAGTTTCGACAATGAGCAGTTCTTC
D: NA; V: TRBV20-1; size: many; J: TRBJ2-1; CDR3: CSARALESGYNEQFF; DNA: TGCAGTGCTAGAGCTCTGGAGAGCGGCTACAATGAGCAGTTCTTC
D: TRBD1; V: TRBV6-1; size: NA; J: TRBJ2-2; CDR3: CASRSTGQGNTGELFF; DNA: TGTGCCAGCAGGAGCACTGGACAGGGGAACACCGGGGAGCTGTTTTTT
D: TRBD2; V: TRBV6-2/TRBV6-3; size: NA; J: TRBJ2-1; CDR3: CASSQQGALGLAINNEQFF; DNA: TGTGCCAGCAGTCAACAGGGAGCACTAGGACTAGCGATCAACAATGAGCAGTTCTTC
D: NA; V: TRBV5-6; size: many; J: TRBJ2-1; CDR3: CASREQGWDNEQFF; DNA: TGTGCCAGCAGGGAACAGGGATGGGACAATGAGCAGTTCTTC
D: TRBD1; V: TRBV29-1; size: few; J: TRBJ1-2; CDR3: CSVEGTGAYGYTF; DNA: TGCAGCGTTGAAGGTACAGGGGCATATGGCTACACCTTC
D: NA; V: TRBV7-9; size: NA; J: TRBJ1-5; CDR3: CAGEQENQPQHF; DNA: TGTGCCGGGGAACAGGAGAATCAGCCCCAGCATTTT
D: NA; V: TRBV12-3/TRBV12-4; size: many; J: TRBJ1-1; CDR3: CASRRSGKPGREAFF; DNA: TGTGCCAGCAGGCGGAGTGGCAAACCGGGACGCGAAGCTTTCTTT
D: NA; V: TRBV4-1; size: NA; J: TRBJ2-2; CDR3: CASSLPGLNTGELFF; DNA: TGCGCCAGCAGCCTCCCGGGACTCAACACCGGGGAGCTGTTTTTT
D: TRBD2; V: TRBV6-5; size: many; J: TRBJ2-1; CDR3: CASSYAGGPNEQFF; DNA: TGTGCCAGCAGTTACGCGGGAGGGCCCAATGAGCAGTTCTTC
D: NA; V: TRBV13; size: few; J: TRBJ2-3; CDR3: CASSLGSTEGQYF; DNA: TGTGCCAGCAGCTTAGGATCCACTGAGGGGCAGTATTTT
D: NA; V: TRBV11-2; size: many; J: TRBJ1-1; CDR3: CASSLSREAFF; DNA: TGTGCCAGCAGCTTAAGCCGGGAAGCTTTCTTT
D: TRBD1; V: TRBV6-5; size: NA; J: TRBJ1-1; CDR3: CASSYYNRGRLDTEAFF; DNA: TGTGCCAGCAGTTATTACAACAGGGGGCGCCTTGACACTGAAGCTTTCTTT
D: NA; V: TRBV7-8; size: NA; J: TRBJ2-1; CDR3: CASSRNRTFTYNEQFF; DNA: TGTGCCAGCAGCCGTAACAGGACGTTTACCTACAATGAGCAGTTCTTC
D: TRBD2; V: TRBV12-3/TRBV12-4; size: few; J: TRBJ2-1; CDR3: CASSFSGRSDEQFF; DNA: TGTGCCAGCAGTTTTAGCGGGAGGAGCGATGAGCAGTTCTTC
D: NA; V: TRBV6-1; size: few; J: TRBJ2-7; CDR3: CASSKGPTYEQYF; DNA: TGTGCCAGCAGCAAAGGACCTACCTACGAGCAGTACTTC
D: NA; V: TRBV28; size: many; J: TRBJ2-3; CDR3: CASSLGRLGGTDTQYF; DNA: TGTGCCAGCAGTTTGGGGAGACTCGGGGGCACAGATACGCAGTATTTT
D: NA; V: TRBV20-1; size: NA; J: TRBJ2-5; CDR3: CSASSGTRVGWARPQETQYF; DNA: TGCAGTGCTAGTTCGGGGACAAGGGTGGGATGGGCGCGTCCGCAAGAGACCCAGTACTTC
D: NA; V: TRBV7-9; size: NA; J: TRBJ1-5; CDR3: CASSLETPGRSNQPQHF; DNA: TGTGCCAGCAGCTTGGAGACTCCGGGTCGTAGCAATCAGCCCCAGCATTTT
D: NA; V: TRBV5-1; size: few; J: TRBJ2-7; CDR3: CASSFGPNYEQYF; DNA: TGCGCCAGCAGCTTCGGACCGAACTACGAGCAGTACTTC
D: TRBD2; V: TRBV7-3; size: NA; J: TRBJ2-3; CDR3: CASSSSGTSGRLDTQYF; DNA: TGTGCCAGCAGCTCATCCGGGACTAGCGGGAGATTGGATACGCAGTATTTT
D: TRBD1; V: TRBV12-3/TRBV12-4; size: many; J: TRBJ1-4; CDR3: CASSSPTGGHNEKLFF; DNA: TGTGCCAGCAGTTCCCCCACAGGGGGCCATAATGAAAAACTGTTTTTT
D: NA; V: TRBV25-1; size: NA; J: TRBJ2-1; CDR3: CASSPPILYNEQFF; DNA: TGTGCCAGCAGTCCACCCATCCTCTACAATGAGCAGTTCTTC
D: NA; V: TRBV9; size: NA; J: TRBJ2-2; CDR3: CASSVDQTGIAGELFF; DNA: TGTGCCAGCAGCGTAGATCAAACAGGGATCGCCGGGGAGCTGTTTTTT
D: NA; V: TRBV15; size: few; J: TRBJ2-5; CDR3: CATSRDIKGTETQYF; DNA: TGTGCCACCAGCAGAGATATTAAGGGAACGGAGACCCAGTACTTC
D: NA; V: TRBV5-4; size: NA; J: TRBJ2-5; CDR3: CASSLSIMETQYF; DNA: TGTGCCAGCAGCTTGTCTATTATGGAGACCCAGTACTTC
D: TRBD1; V: TRBV27; size: NA; J: TRBJ2-1; CDR3: CASSDLQGASSYNEQFF; DNA: TGTGCCAGCAGTGATTTACAGGGGGCCAGCTCCTACAATGAGCAGTTCTTC
D: NA; V: TRBV4-1; size: NA; J: TRBJ1-1; CDR3: CASSQVDRRGAFF; DNA: TGCGCCAGCAGCCAAGTGGACCGCCGGGGAGCTTTCTTT
D: NA; V: TRBV5-1; size: many; J: TRBJ1-2; CDR3: CASSLATAEDYGYTF; DNA: TGCGCCAGCAGCTTGGCCACGGCGGAGGACTATGGCTACACCTTC
D: NA; V: TRBV3-1; size: NA; J: TRBJ2-2; CDR3: CASSRLGSGELFF; DNA: TGTGCCAGCAGCCGCCTGGGGTCCGGGGAGCTGTTTTTT
D: TRBD2; V: TRBV15; size: NA; J: TRBJ2-2; CDR3: CATSRELAGPVGELFF; DNA: TGTGCCACCAGCAGAGAACTAGCGGGACCGGTCGGGGAGCTGTTTTTT
D: NA; V: TRBV6-2/TRBV6-3; size: few; J: TRBJ2-6; CDR3: CASTWGKSSYSGANVLTF; DNA: TGTGCCAGCACCTGGGGCAAGTCTTCATACTCTGGGGCCAACGTCCTGACTTTC
D: NA; V: TRBV3-1; size: NA; J: TRBJ2-3; CDR3: CASSQWGITDTQYF; DNA: TGTGCCAGCAGCCAATGGGGAATCACAGATACGCAGTATTTT
D: NA; V: TRBV20-1; size: few; J: TRBJ2-5; CDR3: CSARTLGLKETQYF; DNA: TGCAGTGCTAGAACCCTGGGTCTAAAAGAGACCCAGTACTTC
D: NA; V: TRBV4-1; size: few; J: TRBJ2-2; CDR3: CASSQDYRGLAGPGELFF; DNA: TGCGCCAGCAGCCAAGATTATAGGGGGCTAGCGGGTCCCGGGGAGCTGTTTTTT
D: TRBD2; V: TRBV20-1; size: many; J: TRBJ2-1; CDR3: CSALAGLYNEQFF; DNA: TGCAGTGCCCTAGCGGGGTTATACAATGAGCAGTTCTTC
D: NA; V: TRBV29-1; size: few; J: TRBJ2-2; CDR3: CSVSYVGPGKAAGELFF; DNA: TGCAGCGTCTCGTATGTGGGACCGGGAAAGGCTGCCGGGGAGCTGTTTTTT
D: TRBD1; V: TRBV20-1; size: few; J: TRBJ2-4; CDR3: CSAPRTGENIQYF; DNA: TGCAGTGCACCCAGGACAGGAGAAAACATTCAGTACTTC
D: TRBD1; V: TRBV4-1; size: many; J: TRBJ1-1; CDR3: CASSLGTGDTEAFF; DNA: TGCGCCAGCAGCCTCGGGACAGGGGACACTGAAGCTTTCTTT
D: NA; V: TRBV27; size: few; J: TRBJ2-4; CDR3: CASSFQVGLGQSGIQYF; DNA: TGTGCCAGCAGTTTCCAGGTGGGCCTTGGACAGTCGGGGATTCAGTACTTC
D: NA; V: TRBV6-5; size: NA; J: TRBJ2-3; CDR3: CASSYSGRGNTDTQYF; DNA: TGTGCCAGCAGTTATTCCGGGCGGGGTAACACAGATACGCAGTATTTT
D: NA; V: TRBV29-1; size: many; J: TRBJ2-5; CDR3: CSVEKEPYQETQYF; DNA: TGCAGCGTTGAGAAGGAGCCTTACCAAGAGACCCAGTACTTC